The rows below give T cell receptor beta chains drawn from one sample of a study of T cells in Graves' hyperthyroidism and ophthalmopathy. A single record per CDR3 protein comes from TCRdb applying MiXCR to the multiplex PCR reads. The profile shows 600,000 or so distinct CDR3 sequences, about a sixth of them singletons. Sequenced sample: blood. These receptors were taken from a woman aged 25 to 45 with Graves' hyperthyroidism. CDR3s include the opening cysteine and the closing phenylalanine or tryptophan. The D gene is left open where the match is weak. Clone size is stated in some rows and not others, as once, few, many or a class when expanded.

many	TRBJ2-7	TRBV11-1	TRBD2	CASSLGVGRVYEQYF	TGTGCCAGCAGCTTAGGAGTCGGGAGGGTCTACGAGCAGTACTTC
-	TRBJ2-2	TRBV4-3	-	CASSQDVSVNTGELFF	TGCGCCAGCAGCCAAGATGTGAGTGTAAACACCGGTGAGCTGTTTTTT
many	TRBJ1-2	TRBV28	-	CASSQTVTNYGYTF	TGTGCCAGCAGCCAGACAGTTACTAACTATGGCTACACCTTC
many	TRBJ1-1	TRBV3-1	-	CASSQELRTEAFF	TGTGCCAGCAGCCAAGAGCTCAGGACAGAAGCTTTCTTT
many	TRBJ1-4	TRBV5-1	TRBD1	CASKETGTHEKLFF	TGCGCCAGCAAGGAGACAGGGACGCATGAAAAACTGTTTTTT
few	TRBJ1-3	TRBV6-1	-	CASSLENGNTIYF	TGTGCCAGCAGTCTCGAGAATGGAAACACCATATATTTT
once	TRBJ2-2	TRBV5-6	TRBD1	CASETGGFIGELFF	TGTGCCAGTGAGACAGGGGGCTTTATCGGGGAGCTGTTTTTT
many	TRBJ1-1	TRBV10-3	-	CAIAGTENTEAFF	TGTGCCATCGCCGGGACGGAGAACACTGAAGCTTTCTTT
many	TRBJ1-2	TRBV2	-	CASSVGKVTDGYTF	TGTGCCAGCAGTGTAGGGAAAGTGACAGATGGCTACACCTTC
many	TRBJ2-7	TRBV27	TRBD2	CASKTGQSSSGRTRYEQYF	TGTGCCAGCAAGACAGGGCAAAGTTCGAGCGGGAGGACCCGCTACGAGCAGTACTTC
many	TRBJ1-1	TRBV20-1	TRBD1	CSALTGAWNTEAFF	TGCAGTGCCCTCACAGGGGCTTGGAACACTGAAGCTTTCTTT
many	TRBJ2-7	TRBV12-3/TRBV12-4	-	CASSFRPYGVGYEQYF	TGTGCCAGCAGTTTTCGGCCCTACGGGGTCGGCTACGAGCAGTACTTC